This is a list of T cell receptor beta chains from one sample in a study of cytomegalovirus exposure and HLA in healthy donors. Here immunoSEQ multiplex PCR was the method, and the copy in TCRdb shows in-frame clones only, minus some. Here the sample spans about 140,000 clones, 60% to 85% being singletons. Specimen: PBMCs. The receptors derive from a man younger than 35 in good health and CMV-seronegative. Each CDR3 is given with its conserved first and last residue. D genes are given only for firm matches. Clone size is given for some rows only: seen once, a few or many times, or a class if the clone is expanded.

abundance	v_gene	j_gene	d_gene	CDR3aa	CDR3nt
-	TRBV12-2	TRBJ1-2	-	CASRPSPSGGDGYTF	TGTGCAAGTCGCCCTAGCCCCTCCGGCGGGGATGGCTACACCTTC
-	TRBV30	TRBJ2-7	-	CAWDGGANWGEQYF	TGTGCCTGGGACGGTGGGGCCAACTGGGGCGAGCAGTACTTC
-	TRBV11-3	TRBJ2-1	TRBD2	CASSARTSGNNEQFF	TGTGCCAGCAGCGCCAGGACTAGCGGGAACAATGAGCAGTTCTTC
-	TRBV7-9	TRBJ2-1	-	CASSLAAPNYNEQFF	TGTGCCAGCAGCTTAGCGGCTCCCAACTACAATGAGCAGTTCTTC
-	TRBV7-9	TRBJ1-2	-	CSSSPGRLNYGYTF	TGTTCCAGCAGCCCCGGGAGGTTGAACTATGGCTACACCTTC
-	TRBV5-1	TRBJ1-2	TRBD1	CASSLGQGPRIYTF	TGCGCCAGCAGCCTCGGACAGGGGCCACGTATCTACACCTTC
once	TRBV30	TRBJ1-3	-	CAWSVVSSGNTIYF	TGTGCCTGGAGTGTAGTCAGCTCTGGAAACACCATATATTTT
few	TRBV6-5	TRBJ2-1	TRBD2	CASSYSSGGNEQFF	TGTGCCAGCAGTTACTCTAGCGGGGGCAATGAGCAGTTCTTC
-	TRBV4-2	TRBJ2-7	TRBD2	CASSLERGLSEQYF	TGTGCCAGCAGCCTCGAGCGGGGGTTAAGCGAGCAGTACTTC
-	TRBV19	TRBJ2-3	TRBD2	CASRGTSGIRTDTQYF	TGTGCCAGTAGAGGGACTAGCGGGATTCGCACAGATACGCAGTATTTT
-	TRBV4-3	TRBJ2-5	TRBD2	CASSQDLTSGGHLTQYF	TGCGCCAGCAGCCAAGATCTGACTAGCGGGGGCCACCTGACCCAGTACTTC
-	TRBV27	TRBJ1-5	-	CASSLKGQGTYSNQPQHF	TGTGCCAGCAGTTTAAAAGGGCAGGGAACCTATAGCAATCAGCCCCAGCATTTT
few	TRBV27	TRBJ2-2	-	CASSLSGGLAGELFF	TGTGCCAGCAGTTTATCGGGGGGACTGGCCGGGGAGCTGTTTTTT
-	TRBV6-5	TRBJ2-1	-	CASSSPLIRGNEQFF	TGTGCCAGCAGTTCCCCCTTAATTAGAGGAAATGAGCAGTTCTTC
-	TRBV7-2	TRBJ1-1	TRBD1	CASSLMGQGSSTEAFF	TGTGCCAGCAGCTTGATGGGACAGGGGTCGAGTACTGAAGCTTTCTTT
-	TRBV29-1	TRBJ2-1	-	CSAKTRGPYNEQFF	TGCAGCGCTAAGACTAGGGGACCTTACAATGAGCAGTTCTTC
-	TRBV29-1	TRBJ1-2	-	CSHGGGDGYTF	TGCAGCCATGGCGGAGGGGATGGCTACACCTTC
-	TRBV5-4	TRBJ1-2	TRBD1	CASSPDRGQGYTF	TGTGCCAGCAGTCCCGACAGGGGGCAAGGCTACACCTTC
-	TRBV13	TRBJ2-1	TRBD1	CASSAYRGWQFF	TGTGCCAGCAGCGCCTACAGGGGTTGGCAGTTCTTC
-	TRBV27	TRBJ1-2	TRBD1	CASSQGQANYGYTF	TGTGCCAGCAGTCAGGGACAGGCGAACTATGGCTACACCTTC
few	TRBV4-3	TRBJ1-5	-	CASSRGGNQPQHF	TGCGCCAGCAGCCGCGGTGGCAATCAGCCCCAGCATTTT
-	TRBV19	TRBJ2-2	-	CASKETGGTGELFF	TGTGCCAGTAAAGAAACCGGTGGTACCGGGGAGCTGTTTTTT
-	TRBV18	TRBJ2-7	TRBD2	CASSPSGGLYEQYF	TGTGCCAGCTCCCCCAGCGGGGGCTTATACGAGCAGTACTTC
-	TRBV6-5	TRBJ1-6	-	CASSYGPDSPLHF	TGTGCCAGCAGTTACGGGCCAGATTCACCCCTCCACTTT
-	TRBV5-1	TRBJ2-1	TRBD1	CASMGRTGRNNNNEQFF	TGCGCCAGCATGGGACGGACAGGGAGGAACAACAACAATGAGCAGTTCTTC
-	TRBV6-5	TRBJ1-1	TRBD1	CASRTRTGEAFF	TGTGCCAGCAGAACCCGGACAGGTGAAGCTTTCTTT
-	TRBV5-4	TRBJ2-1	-	CASSWPLDTNEQFF	TGTGCCAGCAGCTGGCCCCTAGATACCAATGAGCAGTTCTTC
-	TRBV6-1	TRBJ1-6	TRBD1	CASSLGTGRDSPLHF	TGTGCCAGCAGCCTTGGGACAGGGAGGGATTCACCCCTCCACTTT
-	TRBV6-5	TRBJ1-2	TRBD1	CASSWPLDRSLNGYTF	TGTGCCAGCAGTTGGCCGTTGGACAGGTCCTTGAATGGCTACACCTTC
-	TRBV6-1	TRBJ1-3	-	CASSEGHTNSGNTIYF	TGTGCCAGCAGTGAGGGACACACGAACTCTGGAAACACCATATATTTT
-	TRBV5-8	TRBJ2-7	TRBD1	CASSSGTGRAYEQYF	TGTGCCAGCAGCTCCGGGACAGGAAGGGCCTACGAGCAGTACTTC
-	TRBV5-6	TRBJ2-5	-	CASSWGRETQYF	TGTGCCAGCAGCTGGGGGCGCGAGACCCAGTACTTC
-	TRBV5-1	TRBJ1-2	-	CASSQTQGWYGYTF	TGCGCCAGCAGCCAGACACAGGGATGGTATGGCTACACCTTC
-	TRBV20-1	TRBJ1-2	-	CSARVRGGYTF	TGCAGTGCTAGAGTTAGGGGAGGCTACACCTTC
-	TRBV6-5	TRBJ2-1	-	CASSPSAGSYNEQFF	TGTGCCAGCAGCCCCTCCGCAGGGTCCTACAATGAGCAGTTCTTC
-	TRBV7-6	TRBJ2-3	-	CASSLAGTSTDTQYF	TGTGCCAGCAGCTTGGCCGGGACAAGCACAGATACGCAGTATTTT
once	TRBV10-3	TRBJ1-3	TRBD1	CAISPGTASSGNTIYF	TGTGCCATCAGTCCCGGGACAGCCTCCTCTGGAAACACCATATATTTT
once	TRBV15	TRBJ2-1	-	CATSSPFNEQFF	TGTGCCACCAGCAGCCCATTCAATGAGCAGTTCTTC
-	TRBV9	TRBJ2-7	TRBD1	CASSVEAGGFNEQYF	TGTGCCAGCAGCGTAGAGGCAGGGGGTTTTAACGAGCAGTACTTC
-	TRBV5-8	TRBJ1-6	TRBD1	CASSSGQASWSPLHF	TGTGCCAGCAGCTCGGGACAGGCCAGTTGGTCACCCCTCCACTTT
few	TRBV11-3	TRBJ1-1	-	CASSLRGNTEAFF	TGTGCCAGCAGCTTAAGGGGCAACACTGAAGCTTTCTTT
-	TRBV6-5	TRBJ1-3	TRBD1	CASSYSDRAAGNTIYF	TGTGCCAGCAGTTACTCAGACAGGGCGGCTGGAAACACCATATATTTT
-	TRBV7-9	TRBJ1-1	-	CASSHQNTEAFF	TGTGCCAGCAGCCATCAGAACACTGAAGCTTTCTTT
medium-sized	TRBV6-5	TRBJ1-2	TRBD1	CASSNRGPSGYTF	TGTGCCAGCAGCAACAGGGGGCCCTCTGGCTACACCTTC
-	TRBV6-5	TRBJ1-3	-	CASTPHSGGTIYF	TGTGCCAGCACTCCACACTCCGGCGGCACCATATATTTT
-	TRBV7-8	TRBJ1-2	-	CASSPGHSNYGYTF	TGTGCCAGCAGCCCCGGACACTCTAACTATGGCTACACCTTC